What follows is one TCR beta chain and its context. The antigen remains unidentified. Assay: immunoSEQ multiplex PCR; the TCRdb copy retains only in-frame clones and omits some. The data contain fewer than 90,000 clones, around 84% of them seen just once; the ten biggest clones take up 2.5% to 3%. The V and J ends lost 3 bases and 1 base respectively, with 12 bases between them. Germline V gene data show CDR1 as MDHEN and CDR2 as SYDVKM. The CDR3 contains 15 residues. This entry is derived from a study of OX40 agonist ivuxolimab in advanced cancers. Study-level background: Past anti-PD-1, anti-PD-L1 or anti-CTLA-4 therapy was accepted, and 40% had received some. General study results and limits: Clonal expansion was seen in CD4+ and CD8+ blood T cells by week 6 at 0.1 to 3.0 mg/kg. Specificity for antigen went undetermined in the expanded peripheral T cells.

The receptor was isolated from an adult with an advanced solid tumor such as melanoma, head and neck, liver or kidney cancer. The sequencing used CD4+ or CD8+ T cells sorted from blood, collected in a trial of the OX40 agonist ivuxolimab. The chain has TRBV28 and TRBJ2-5; D unclear. The CDR3 nucleotides read TGTGCCAGCAGTTTTCGGTGGTTGCTCCAAGAGACCCAGTACTTC. Translation gives CASSFRWLLQETQYF.